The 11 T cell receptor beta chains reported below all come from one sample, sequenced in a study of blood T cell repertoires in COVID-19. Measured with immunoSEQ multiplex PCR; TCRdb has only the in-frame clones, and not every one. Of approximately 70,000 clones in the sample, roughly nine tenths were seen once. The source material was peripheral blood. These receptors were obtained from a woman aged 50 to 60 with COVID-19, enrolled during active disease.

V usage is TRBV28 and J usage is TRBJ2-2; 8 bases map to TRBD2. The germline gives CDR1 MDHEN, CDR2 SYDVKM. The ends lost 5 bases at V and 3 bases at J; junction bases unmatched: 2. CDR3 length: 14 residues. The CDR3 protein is CASSSGSYTGELFF. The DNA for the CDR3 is TGTGCCAGCAGTAGCGGGAGTTACACCGGGGAGCTGTTTTTT.

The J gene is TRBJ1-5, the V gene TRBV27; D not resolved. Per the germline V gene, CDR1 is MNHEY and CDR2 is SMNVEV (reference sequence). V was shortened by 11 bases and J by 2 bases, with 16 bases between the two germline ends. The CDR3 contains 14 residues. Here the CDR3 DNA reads TGTGCCCCCCACGAGGGCTTTGGCAATCAGCCCCAGCATTTT. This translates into CAPHEGFGNQPQHF.

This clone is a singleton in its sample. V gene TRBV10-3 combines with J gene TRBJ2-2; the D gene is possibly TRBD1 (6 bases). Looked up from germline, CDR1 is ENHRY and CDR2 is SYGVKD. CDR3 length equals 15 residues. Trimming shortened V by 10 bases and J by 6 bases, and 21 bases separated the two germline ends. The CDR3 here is CATGPDRILPGELFF. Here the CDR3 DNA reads TGTGCCACGGGCCCCGACAGGATTTTGCCCGGGGAGCTGTTTTTT.

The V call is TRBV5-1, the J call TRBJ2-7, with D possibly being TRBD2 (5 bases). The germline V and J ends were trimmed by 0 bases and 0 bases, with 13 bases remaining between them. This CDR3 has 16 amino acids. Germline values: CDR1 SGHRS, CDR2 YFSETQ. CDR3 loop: CASSLGGTSSSYEQYF. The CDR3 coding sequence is TGCGCCAGCAGCTTGGGAGGCACTAGTAGCTCCTACGAGCAGTACTTC.

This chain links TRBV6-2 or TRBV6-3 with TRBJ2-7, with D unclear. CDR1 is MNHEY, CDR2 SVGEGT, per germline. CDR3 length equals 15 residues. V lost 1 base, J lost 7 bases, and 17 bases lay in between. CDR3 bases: TGTGCCAGCAGTTACTGTTCCGGGTCCGTTTGTGAGCAGTACTTC. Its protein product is CASSYCSGSVCEQYF.

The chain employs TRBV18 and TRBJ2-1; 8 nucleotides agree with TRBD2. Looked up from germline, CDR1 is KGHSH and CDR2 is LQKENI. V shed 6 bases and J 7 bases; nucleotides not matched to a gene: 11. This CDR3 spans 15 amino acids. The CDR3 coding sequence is TGTGCCAGCTCCCCCCGGGGTAGCGGGATAAATGAGCAGTTCTTC. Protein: CASSPRGSGINEQFF.

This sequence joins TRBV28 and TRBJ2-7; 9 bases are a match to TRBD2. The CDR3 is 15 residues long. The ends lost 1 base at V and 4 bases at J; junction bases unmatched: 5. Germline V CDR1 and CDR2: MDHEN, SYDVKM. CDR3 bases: TGTGCCAGCAGTTTATACGGGCTAGCGGGGTACGAGCAGTACTTC. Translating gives CASSLYGLAGYEQYF.

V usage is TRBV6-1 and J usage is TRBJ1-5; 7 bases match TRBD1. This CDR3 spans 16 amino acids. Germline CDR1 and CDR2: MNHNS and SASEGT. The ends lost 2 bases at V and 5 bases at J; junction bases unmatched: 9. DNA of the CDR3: TGTGCCAGCAGTGAATATGACAGGGATTATGATCAGCCCCAGCATTTT. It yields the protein CASSEYDRDYDQPQHF.

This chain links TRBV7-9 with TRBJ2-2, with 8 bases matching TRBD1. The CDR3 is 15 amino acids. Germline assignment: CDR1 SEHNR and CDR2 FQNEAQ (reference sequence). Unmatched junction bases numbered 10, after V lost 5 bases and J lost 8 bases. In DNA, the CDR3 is TGTGCCAGCAGCCGTACAGGGGGGATCACGGGGGAGCTGTTTTTT. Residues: CASSRTGGITGELFF.

Written as DNA, the CDR3 is TGCGCCAGCAGCTTTATAACAGGGCCGGGGGAGCAGTACTTC. Protein product: CASSFITGPGEQYF. The chain employs TRBV5-1 and TRBJ2-7, with D possibly matching TRBD1 (6 bases). The V gene lost 2 bases and the J gene lost 7 bases, with 16 bases spanning the gap. Germline CDR1 SGHRS, CDR2 YFSETQ. This CDR3 has 14 residues. Combining the CDR3 with reference TRBV5-1 and TRBJ2-7 gives the whole variable domain KAGVTQTPRYLIKTRGQQVTLSCSPISGHRSVSWYQQTPGQGLQFLFEYFSETQRNKGNFPGRFSGRQFSNSRSEMNVSTLELGDSALYLCASSFITGPGEQYFGPGTRLTVT.

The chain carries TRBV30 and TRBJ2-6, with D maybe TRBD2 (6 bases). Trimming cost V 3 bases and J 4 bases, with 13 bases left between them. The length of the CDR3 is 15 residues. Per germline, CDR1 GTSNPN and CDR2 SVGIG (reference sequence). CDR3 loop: CAWSAGGWGANVLTF. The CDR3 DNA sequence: TGTGCCTGGAGCGCCGGGGGTTGGGGGGCCAACGTCCTGACTTTC.